This is a list of T cell receptor beta chains from one sample in a study of blood T cell repertoires in COVID-19. Sequencing used immunoSEQ multiplex PCR; TCRdb keeps in-frame clones, though not all of them. Of about 120,000 clones detected, 84% appear once; the ten largest clones hold nearly 4%. Sequenced: PBMCs or T cells enriched from blood (not recorded which). The receptors come from a woman in her 30s who had recovered from COVID-19. CDR3s include the opening cysteine and the closing phenylalanine or tryptophan. D genes are given only for firm matches. Some rows mark clone size as missing; the rest say once, few, many or name a class of expanded clone.

>TRBJ2-1|TRBV12-3/TRBV12-4|-|-
CASSSAYNEQFF
TGTGCCAGCAGTAGCGCTTACAATGAGCAGTTCTTC
>TRBJ2-5|TRBV6-1|-|-
CASSEGPEGPETQYF
TGTGCCAGCAGTGAAGGTCCAGAGGGTCCAGAGACCCAGTACTTC
>TRBJ1-4|TRBV5-1|once|TRBD1
CASSPTGTGGAVDEKLFF
TGCGCCAGCAGCCCAACCGGGACAGGGGGCGCGGTTGATGAAAAACTGTTTTTT
>TRBJ2-1|TRBV6-5|-|TRBD2
CASSSEAGGYNEQFF
TGTGCCAGCAGTTCCGAGGCGGGAGGATACAATGAGCAGTTCTTC
>TRBJ2-1|TRBV28|-|-
CASSPVRTNEQFF
TGTGCCAGCAGTCCAGTCCGCACAAATGAGCAGTTCTTC
>TRBJ2-2|TRBV5-1|-|TRBD2
CASSLGPTSGRRTGELFF
TGCGCCAGCAGCTTGGGACCCACTAGCGGGAGACGGACCGGGGAGCTGTTTTTT
>TRBJ1-6|TRBV10-3|-|-
CAISEKDGNNSPLHF
TGTGCCATCAGTGAGAAGGACGGGAATAATTCACCCCTCCACTTT
>TRBJ2-7|TRBV7-9|once|TRBD1
CASSLGVPGQGPNSYEQYF
TGTGCCAGCAGCTTAGGCGTCCCGGGACAGGGGCCGAATTCCTACGAGCAGTACTTC
>TRBJ1-1|TRBV12-3/TRBV12-4|-|-
CASSGTSNTEAFF
TGTGCCAGCAGTGGGACATCGAACACTGAAGCTTTCTTT
>TRBJ1-5|TRBV29-1|-|-
CSVLSAGSGNQPQHF
TGCAGCGTTCTATCGGCAGGGTCGGGCAATCAGCCCCAGCATTTT
>TRBJ2-4|TRBV29-1|-|-
CSVVGQGGRLAKNIQYF
TGCAGCGTTGTCGGTCAGGGGGGCCGGTTAGCCAAAAACATTCAGTACTTC
>TRBJ2-1|TRBV11-2|-|-
CASSLGRGNEQFF
TGTGCCAGCAGCTTAGGCCGGGGCAATGAGCAGTTCTTC
>TRBJ1-2|TRBV4-1|-|-
CASSQDEQVRGYTF
TGCGCCAGCAGCCAAGATGAGCAGGTACGTGGCTACACCTTC
>TRBJ1-3|TRBV30|-|-
CAWSVGIVNTIYF
TGTGCCTGGAGTGTGGGCATCGTGAACACCATATATTTT
>TRBJ2-5|TRBV7-3|-|TRBD1
CASSPGQGEGETQYF
TGTGCCAGCAGTCCCGGACAGGGTGAAGGGGAGACCCAGTACTTC
>TRBJ2-7|TRBV9|-|-
CASSVGAVVGGSYEQYF
TGTGCCAGCAGCGTAGGTGCCGTAGTGGGGGGCTCCTACGAGCAGTACTTC
>TRBJ2-1|TRBV14|-|TRBD2
CASTQGLAVYNEQFF
TGTGCCAGCACCCAGGGACTAGCGGTATACAATGAGCAGTTCTTC
>TRBJ1-2|TRBV7-2|-|-
CASSLVGQGYYGYTF
TGTGCCAGCAGCTTAGTGGGGCAGGGCTACTATGGCTACACCTTC
>TRBJ2-6|TRBV28|-|TRBD2
CASSALGRAGANVLTF
TGTGCCAGCAGTGCTCTCGGGAGGGCTGGGGCCAACGTCCTGACTTTC